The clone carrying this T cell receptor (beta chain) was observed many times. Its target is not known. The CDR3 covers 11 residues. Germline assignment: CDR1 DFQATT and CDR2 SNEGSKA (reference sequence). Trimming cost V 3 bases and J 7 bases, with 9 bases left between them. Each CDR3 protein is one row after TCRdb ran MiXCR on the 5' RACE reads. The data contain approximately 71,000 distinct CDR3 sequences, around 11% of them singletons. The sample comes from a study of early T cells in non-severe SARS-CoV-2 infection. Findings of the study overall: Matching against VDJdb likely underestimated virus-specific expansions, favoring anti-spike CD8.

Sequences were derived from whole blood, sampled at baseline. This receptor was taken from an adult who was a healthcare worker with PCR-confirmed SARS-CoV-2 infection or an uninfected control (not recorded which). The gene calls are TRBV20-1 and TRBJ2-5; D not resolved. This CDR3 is CSASGPGTQYF. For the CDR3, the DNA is TGCAGTGCTAGCGGTCCGGGGACCCAGTACTTC.